This entry lists 27 T cell receptor beta chains sequenced from one sample in a study of OX40 agonist ivuxolimab in advanced cancers. Only in-frame clones appear in the TCRdb table, and some are missing; sequencing was by immunoSEQ multiplex PCR. The profile shows some 55,000 clones, 79% of them singletons. The sequences come from CD4+ or CD8+ T cells sorted from blood, collected in a trial of the OX40 agonist ivuxolimab. These receptors all stem from an adult with an advanced solid tumor such as melanoma, head and neck, liver or kidney cancer.

The rearrangement joins TRBV4-2 to TRBJ2-1, with D possibly TRBD2 on 6 matching bases. The CDR3 is 16 amino acids. CDR1 is LGHNA and CDR2 is YNFKEQ in the germline V gene. V was shortened by 1 base and J by 4 bases, with 14 bases between the two germline ends. The CDR3 region is CASSQGSVGGYNEQFF. The CDR3 DNA reads TGTGCCAGCAGCCAAGGGTCAGTGGGGGGATACAATGAGCAGTTCTTC.

The rearrangement uses TRBV25-1 and TRBJ1-2; no firm D call. Germline V gene data show CDR1 as MGHDK and CDR2 as SYGVNS. V lost 5 bases and J 1 base, leaving 2 bases between the germline ends. The CDR3 sequence is 11 residues long. The CDR3 region has the DNA TGTGCCAGCAGTTATAACTATGGCTACACCTTC. Its protein is CASSYNYGYTF.

The chain couples TRBV6-1 to TRBJ2-5; tentatively, D is TRBD2 (6 bases). V gave up 2 bases and J gave up 4 bases, with 20 bases separating them. This CDR3 region has 17 residues. In germline, CDR1 is MNHNS, CDR2 SASEGT. CDR3 residues: CASSEPGMAVGGETQYF. The DNA for the CDR3 is TGTGCCAGCAGTGAACCAGGGATGGCAGTGGGGGGAGAGACCCAGTACTTC.

The V call is TRBV27, the J call TRBJ1-5, with D possibly TRBD1 on 6 matching bases. Germline V gene data show CDR1 as MNHEY and CDR2 as SMNVEV (reference sequence). V lost 7 bases, J lost 3 bases, and 16 bases lay in between. This CDR3 comprises 15 residues. CDR3 nucleotide sequence: TGTGCCAGCACATCCTTGGGGGGGGCCAATCAGCCCCAGCATTTT. Residues: CASTSLGGANQPQHF.

The V gene is TRBV19, the J gene TRBJ2-7, with 10 bases matching TRBD1. J was trimmed by 3 bases and V by 5 bases; bases with no gene match: 4. The CDR3 runs to 14 residues. The germline gives CDR1 LNHDA, CDR2 SQIVND (reference sequence). In DNA form, the CDR3 reads TGTGCCAGTAGTCAGGGGGACAGGGGCTACGAGCAGTACTTC. The encoded protein is CASSQGDRGYEQYF.

This chain joins TRBV19 and TRBJ1-5; TRBD1 is a possible D gene (6 bases). With 3 bases removed from V and 4 bases from J, the gap between germline ends came to 13 bases. Germline V gene data show CDR1 as LNHDA and CDR2 as SQIVND (reference sequence). This CDR3 spans 15 amino acids. The CDR3 DNA follows: TGTGCCAGTAGTATTACCGACAGGCGGAATCAGCCCCAGCATTTT. Translating gives CASSITDRRNQPQHF.

The chain has TRBV30 and TRBJ2-3; 7 bases fit TRBD1. The length of the CDR3 is 15 residues. Germline V gives CDR1 GTSNPN, CDR2 SVGIG (reference sequence). V shed 0 bases and J 6 bases; nucleotides not matched to a gene: 9. The CDR3 sequence is CAWSVRGGRIDTQYF. The DNA of the CDR3 is TGTGCCTGGAGTGTACGAGGGGGCAGGATCGATACGCAGTATTTT.

This chain's CDR3 is CASSIRRDREKLFF. In nucleotides, the CDR3 is TGTGCCAGTAGTATACGGCGGGACAGAGAAAAACTGTTTTTT. This chain links TRBV19 with TRBJ1-4; TRBD1 matches at 7 bases. This CDR3 region has 14 residues. V lost 2 bases, J lost 8 bases, and 5 bases stayed unmatched. Germline-derived CDR1 and CDR2 are LNHDA and SQIVND (reference sequence).

The rearrangement joins TRBV2 to TRBJ1-5; D remains unclear. There are 16 residues in the CDR3. In germline, CDR1 is SNHLY, CDR2 FYNNEI. Trimming shortened V by 4 bases and J by 0 bases, and 13 bases separated the two germline ends. The CDR3 sequence is CASSGTETYSNQPQHF. In DNA, the CDR3 is TGTGCCAGCAGTGGAACAGAAACTTATAGCAATCAGCCCCAGCATTTT. The complete variable domain, with remaining parts taken from reference TRBV2 and TRBJ1-5, reads EPEVTQTPSHQVTQMGQEVILRCVPISNHLYFYWYRQILGQKVEFLVSFYNNEISEKSEIFDDQFSVERPDGSNFTLKIRSTKLEDSAMYFCASSGTETYSNQPQHFGDGTRLSIL.

The rearrangement uses TRBV5-6 and TRBJ2-7; D possibly uses TRBD1 or TRBD2 (5 bases each). The CDR3 sequence is 14 residues long. Per germline, CDR1 SGHDT and CDR2 YYEEEE. The V end lost 0 bases, the J end lost 0 bases, and 7 bases lay between the germline ends. For the CDR3, the DNA is TGTGCCAGCAGCTTGGGGGGGTCCTCCTACGAGCAGTACTTC. Its protein is CASSLGGSSYEQYF.

The rearrangement joins TRBV27 to TRBJ2-3; D remains unclear. This CDR3 contains 14 residues. V lost 5 bases and J lost 5, with 14 bases in between. Germline V lookup: CDR1 MNHEY, CDR2 SMNVEV (reference sequence). CDR3 DNA: TGTGCCAGCAGTACTTATCAGACACAAGATACGCAGTATTTT. Its translation is CASSTYQTQDTQYF.

The chain couples TRBV9 to TRBJ1-1; 11 nucleotides align to TRBD1. The germline gives CDR1 SGDLS, CDR2 YYNGEE. The CDR3 runs 16 residues. V was pared by 4 bases and J by 0 bases, with 5 bases of the junction left unmatched. CDR3 in amino acids: CASSTRTGGMNTEAFF. DNA for the CDR3: TGTGCCAGCAGCACAAGGACAGGGGGCATGAACACTGAAGCTTTCTTT.

The chain carries TRBV4-3 and TRBJ2-7, with D perhaps matching TRBD1 or TRBD2 (5 bases each). Germline values: CDR1 LGHNA, CDR2 YSLEER. The CDR3 is 15 residues long. Between the trimmed V and J ends, which lost 1 base and 4 bases, there was a span of 14 bases. The DNA for the CDR3 is TGCGCCAGCAGCCAAGCACCAGGGAGCGGATACGAGCAGTACTTC. It is translated as CASSQAPGSGYEQYF.

The gene calls are TRBV6-5 and TRBJ2-5; no clear D gene. Looked up from germline, CDR1 is MNHEY and CDR2 is SVGAGI. Trimming cost V 4 bases and J 5 bases, with 5 bases left between them. The CDR3 contains 11 residues. CDR3 in amino acids: CASSSAETQYF. The DNA of the CDR3 is TGTGCCAGCAGTTCAGCGGAGACCCAGTACTTC.

This clone was counted between two and nine times. V gene TRBV19 combines with J gene TRBJ1-2; D might be TRBD1 (5 bases). Germline lookup yields CDR1 LNHDA and CDR2 SQIVND (reference sequence). The CDR3 is made up of 17 amino acids. Trimming took 5 bases from V and 5 from J, leaving 24 bases between them. Written as DNA, the CDR3 is TGTGCCAGTAGTGCCTACGACCCCGGGCAGAGGGGTTATGGCTACACCTTC. Residues: CASSAYDPGQRGYGYTF.

V usage is TRBV2 and J usage is TRBJ2-7, with 9 bases matching TRBD1. V shed 7 bases and J 4 bases; nucleotides not matched to a gene: 8. CDR1 and CDR2 (germline): SNHLY, FYNNEI. The CDR3 runs to 14 residues. CDR3 in amino acids: CASKEQGARYEQYF. CDR3 in DNA: TGTGCCAGCAAGGAACAGGGGGCGCGGTACGAGCAGTACTTC.

This rearrangement joins TRBV4-1 to TRBJ2-1; D gene ambiguous. Per the germline V gene, CDR1 is MGHRA and CDR2 is YSYEKL. V lost 2 bases and J lost 0, with 14 bases in between. The CDR3 extends over 17 amino acids. The CDR3 nucleotides read TGCGCCAGCAGCCAAAGTAGGGTTGCAAGCTCCTACAATGAGCAGTTCTTC. Translated: CASSQSRVASSYNEQFF.

The chain joins TRBV2 to TRBJ2-1, with 9 bases identical to TRBD1. CDR1 is SNHLY and CDR2 is FYNNEI in the germline V gene. Losses at the gene ends were 8 bases for V and 6 bases for J; bases not matched to a gene: 8. The CDR3 loop spans 14 amino acids. The CDR3 region has the DNA TGTGCCAGCGGTACAGGGGGCAGGGGCAATGAGCAGTTCTTC. Residues: CASGTGGRGNEQFF. The full variable domain, its missing parts supplied by reference TRBV2 and TRBJ2-1, is EPEVTQTPSHQVTQMGQEVILRCVPISNHLYFYWYRQILGQKVEFLVSFYNNEISEKSEIFDDQFSVERPDGSNFTLKIRSTKLEDSAMYFCASGTGGRGNEQFFGPGTRLTVL.

The chain uses TRBV27 and TRBJ1-1, with D tentatively TRBD1 (5 bases). V lost 1 base and J 1 base, leaving 10 bases between the germline ends. Per the germline V gene, CDR1 is MNHEY and CDR2 is SMNVEV (reference sequence). CDR3 length equals 15 residues. This chain's CDR3 is CASSLWGSQNTEAFF. Written as DNA, the CDR3 is TGTGCCAGCAGTTTATGGGGCAGCCAGAACACTGAAGCTTTCTTT.

This chain uses TRBV4-1 with TRBJ2-5; D remains unclear. Germline V gene lookup returns CDR1 MGHRA and CDR2 YSYEKL. V was shortened by 1 base and J by 4 bases, with 7 bases between the two germline ends. This CDR3 contains 13 residues. CDR3 residues: CASSQVLGETQYF. The CDR3 DNA reads as TGCGCCAGCAGCCAAGTACTCGGAGAGACCCAGTACTTC.

The CDR3 sequence: CASSTNAGTGGQPQHF. CDR3 DNA sequence: TGTGCCAGCAGCACAAATGCCGGGACAGGGGGTCAGCCCCAGCATTTT. V and J are TRBV7-2 and TRBJ1-5; 11 bases agree with TRBD1. The CDR3 contains 16 residues. V was pared by 5 bases and J by 6 bases, with 9 bases of the junction left unmatched. Germline values: CDR1 SGHTA, CDR2 FQGNSA.

Sample share makes this clone medium-sized. The chain's CDR3 is CASRKGEIGEQYF. The CDR3 nucleotides are TGTGCCAGTAGGAAGGGGGAAATAGGCGAGCAGTACTTC. The V gene is TRBV19, the J gene TRBJ2-7, with D possibly being TRBD1 (6 bases). CDR1 and CDR2 from the germline V gene are LNHDA and SQIVND (reference sequence). V was trimmed by 6 bases and J by 6 bases, leaving 15 bases between them. The length of the CDR3 is 13 residues.

The rearrangement uses TRBV18 and TRBJ2-1; 8 positions match TRBD2. Germline V lookup: CDR1 KGHSH, CDR2 LQKENI. The CDR3 extends over 16 amino acids. After removal of 2 bases from V and 2 bases from J, the junction contained 5 bases not matched to a gene. The CDR3: CASSPEGGGTYNEQFF. DNA for the CDR3: TGTGCCAGCTCACCAGAGGGCGGGGGGACCTACAATGAGCAGTTCTTC.

This clone was seen only once. J is TRBJ1-3 and V is TRBV18; no clear D. The CDR3 has 13 amino acids. CDR1 is KGHSH and CDR2 is LQKENI in the germline V gene. Trimming left V 3 bases short and J 4 bases short, with 7 bases between. CDR3 nucleotide sequence: TGTGCCAGCTCACCGTCGTCCGGAAACACCATATATTTT. Protein product: CASSPSSGNTIYF. The full variable domain, its missing parts supplied by reference TRBV18 and TRBJ1-3, is NAGVMQNPRHLVRRRGQEARLRCSPMKGHSHVYWYRQLPEEGLKFMVYLQKENIIDESGMPKERFSAEFPKEGPSILRIQQVVRGDSAAYFCASSPSSGNTIYFGEGSWLTVV.

The chain carries TRBV19 and TRBJ1-2; 10 bases fit TRBD1. The CDR3 totals 15 residues. V was clipped by 5 bases and J by 4 bases; unmatched bases: 7. Per germline, CDR1 LNHDA and CDR2 SQIVND (reference sequence). CDR3 loop: CASSFDRGPGYGYTF. The DNA of the CDR3 is TGTGCCAGTAGTTTCGACAGGGGGCCAGGCTATGGCTACACCTTC.

The chain links TRBV11-3 to TRBJ2-3; D is possibly TRBD1 (6 bases). The CDR3 consists of 16 residues. Germline CDR1 is SGHNT and CDR2 is YENEEA. V dropped 3 bases and J dropped 0 bases, with 13 bases sitting between them. The CDR3: CASSFGDRKSTDTQYF. CDR3 bases: TGTGCCAGCAGCTTCGGCGACAGGAAGAGCACAGATACGCAGTATTTT.

In this sample, this clone turned up once. The chain carries TRBV12-5 and TRBJ2-7, with D perhaps TRBD1 (6 bases). From germline, CDR1 is LGHNT and CDR2 FRNRAP. V dropped 7 bases and J dropped 0 bases, with 16 bases sitting between them. The CDR3 length is 15 residues. CDR3 region: CASASDSEFSYEQYF. DNA of the CDR3: TGTGCTAGTGCCTCGGACAGTGAATTCTCCTACGAGCAGTACTTC. The full variable domain, in which reference TRBV12-5 and TRBJ2-7 provide the parts outside the CDR3, is DARVTQTPRHKVTEMGQEVTMRCQPILGHNTVFWYRQTMMQGLELLAYFRNRAPLDDSGMPKDRFSAEMPDATLATLKIQPSEPRDSAVYFCASASDSEFSYEQYFGPGTRLTVT.